By sample share, the clone carrying this T cell receptor (beta chain) is medium-sized. Its antigen is unidentified. CDR1 and CDR2 from the germline V gene are SGHTA and FQGNSA. Trimming shortened V by 6 bases and J by 3 bases, and 15 bases separated the two germline ends. The CDR3 covers 16 residues. The sample comes from a study of T cells in Graves' hyperthyroidism and ophthalmopathy. Findings and caveats of the study: Blood also carried most thyroid clonotypes expanded above 0.001.

RNA transcripts were the template for amplifying TCR beta CDR3 regions. During a first-round RT-PCR of the TCR CDR3, the HTBI primer set was used. TCRdb re-called the multiplex PCR reads through MiXCR, storing one row per CDR3 protein. The repertoire has approximately 500,000 distinct CDR3 sequences, just over 45% of them found once; the top ten carry approximately 8.4%. V is TRBV7-2 and J is TRBJ1-6; possible D gene TRBD1, 6 bases. Sequencing was done on a sample of peripheral blood or thyroid tissue (not recorded which). This clonotype was sampled from a woman under 30 with Graves' hyperthyroidism. DNA of the CDR3: TGTGCCAGCAGTTCCCGGACAGCAGTCTATAATTCACCCCTCCACTTT. Translation: CASSSRTAVYNSPLHF. The full variable domain, its missing parts supplied by reference TRBV7-2 and TRBJ1-6, is GAGVSQSPSNKVTEKGKDVELRCDPISGHTALYWYRQSLGQGLEFLIYFQGNSAPDKSGLPSDRFSAERTGGSVSTLTIQRTQQEDSAVYLCASSSRTAVYNSPLHFGNGTRLTVT.